This entry describes one T cell receptor (beta chain). The data were obtained in a study of cytomegalovirus exposure and HLA in healthy donors. Primers for the PCR totalled 60 Vbeta and 13 Jbeta. This table comes from immunoSEQ multiplex PCR, and its TCRdb copy is limited to in-frame clones, with some not included. The data show 170,000 or so clones, 70% to 85% seen once. Germline assignment: CDR1 SGHDN and CDR2 FVKESK. This CDR3 has 14 amino acids. V gave up 4 bases and J gave up 8 bases; unmatched junction bases: 11. This chain connects TRBV14 to TRBJ2-7; TRBD1 agrees at 7 bases. The sequence was obtained from a woman younger than 45 in good health and CMV-seropositive. Sequenced: PBMCs. This CDR3 is CASSPPGQPRKQYF. The CDR3 bases are TGTGCCAGCAGCCCGCCGGGACAGCCGAGGAAGCAGTACTTC.